The 17 T cell receptor beta chains given below trace back to one sample, sequenced in a study of cytomegalovirus exposure and HLA in healthy donors. The study ran its PCR with 60 Vbeta and 13 Jbeta primers. Method: immunoSEQ multiplex PCR; TCRdb's copy keeps in-frame clones and lacks some. In all, the sample yields around 100,000 clones. Sequencing was carried out using PBMCs. Receptors originate from a man between 25 and 39 years old in good health and CMV-seronegative.

The chain couples TRBV6-1 to TRBJ2-7; 12 bases line up with TRBD2. CDR3 length: 15 amino acids. The germline CDR1 and CDR2 sequences are MNHNS and SASEGT. With V trimmed by 4 bases and J by 4 bases, 5 bases remained unmatched. Here the CDR3 DNA reads TGTGCCAGCAGTGCTTCTAGCGGGGGGGCTTACGAGCAGTACTTC. It yields the protein CASSASSGGAYEQYF.

The CDR3 loop is CASSLTGGQETQYF. DNA for the CDR3: TGCGCCAGCAGCTTGACAGGGGGCCAAGAGACCCAGTACTTC. This chain links TRBV5-1 with TRBJ2-5; 8 positions agree with TRBD1. Trimming at V came to 1 base and at J to 1 base, leaving 0 bases not matched to a gene. Germline V gives CDR1 SGHRS, CDR2 YFSETQ. This CDR3 has 14 residues. Looking up the rest from reference TRBV5-1 and TRBJ2-5 gives the full variable domain: KAGVTQTPRYLIKTRGQQVTLSCSPISGHRSVSWYQQTPGQGLQFLFEYFSETQRNKGNFPGRFSGRQFSNSRSEMNVSTLELGDSALYLCASSLTGGQETQYFGPGTRLLVL.

Regarding this clone: Its ends do not fully match the called genes, so a read error is possible. Other DNA variants within this sample encode the same CDR3. The chain employs TRBV19 and TRBJ1-1; a weak D match, TRBD1 (5 bases). The CDR3 loop spans 15 amino acids. Germline assignment: CDR1 LNHDA and CDR2 SQIVND (reference sequence). Here the CDR3 DNA reads TGTGCCAGTAGCATTATCGGGGGGTCGAACACTGAAGCCTTCTTT. Encoded protein: CASSIIGGSNTEAFF.

This chain links TRBV13 with TRBJ1-3, with 10 bases aligning to TRBD1. V trimming: 5 bases; J trimming: 4 bases; junction bases outside the gene matches: 5. Germline CDR1 and CDR2: PRHDT and FYEKMQ (reference sequence). The CDR3 contains 15 residues. The CDR3 here is CASSLRQGAGNTIYF. DNA for the CDR3: TGTGCCAGCAGCCTACGACAGGGGGCAGGAAACACCATATATTTT. Drawing the rest from reference TRBV13 and TRBJ1-3, the complete variable domain is AAGVIQSPRHLIKEKRETATLKCYPIPRHDTVYWYQQGPGQDPQFLISFYEKMQSDKGSIPDRFSAQQFSDYHSELNMSSLELGDSALYFCASSLRQGAGNTIYFGEGSWLTVV.

The chain has TRBV2 and TRBJ1-6; 8 bases align to TRBD1. The CDR3 spans 19 residues. After removal of 4 bases from V and 0 bases from J, the junction contained 11 bases not matched to a gene. The germline V gene encodes CDR1 SNHLY and CDR2 FYNNEI. The DNA of the CDR3 is TGTGCCAGCAGTGTGGGACAGGTCGGGTCGAGCTCCTATAATTCACCCCTCCACTTT. Protein product: CASSVGQVGSSSYNSPLHF.

The gene calls are TRBV7-9 and TRBJ2-7, with 7 bases lining up with TRBD2. The CDR3 consists of 15 residues. The trim removed 4 bases at V and 5 bases at J, leaving 11 bases unmatched. From germline, CDR1 is SEHNR and CDR2 FQNEAQ (reference sequence). The CDR3 bases are TGTGCCAGCAGCTCGACTGGGAGGGCTCCCAACGAGCAGTACTTC. This sequence encodes CASSSTGRAPNEQYF.

The rearrangement joins TRBV11-2 to TRBJ2-2, with TRBD2 matching over 10 bases. Germline trimming cut 7 bases from V and 4 bases from J; bases unmatched to any gene: 9. CDR1 and CDR2 from the germline V gene are SGHAT and FQNNGV. CDR3 length equals 16 residues. This CDR3 is CASTLLAGTVTGELFF. The CDR3 DNA reads TGTGCCAGCACCCTACTAGCGGGGACCGTCACCGGGGAGCTGTTTTTT.

V usage is TRBV5-1 and J usage is TRBJ2-5, with TRBD2 matching 8 bases. The CDR3 has 17 amino acids. V shed 3 bases, J shed 5 bases, and the junction held 15 bases outside the gene matches. The germline CDR1 and CDR2 sequences are SGHRS and YFSETQ. The CDR3 loop reads CASSSPDGLARGETQYF. CDR3 sequence (DNA): TGCGCCAGCAGCTCCCCTGACGGACTAGCTCGCGGGGAGACCCAGTACTTC. Complete variable domain (other parts from reference TRBV5-1 and TRBJ2-5): KAGVTQTPRYLIKTRGQQVTLSCSPISGHRSVSWYQQTPGQGLQFLFEYFSETQRNKGNFPGRFSGRQFSNSRSEMNVSTLELGDSALYLCASSSPDGLARGETQYFGPGTRLLVL.

V and J are TRBV7-9 and TRBJ1-1, with D perhaps matching TRBD1 (6 bases). This CDR3 spans 15 amino acids. The germline V gene has CDR1 SEHNR and CDR2 FQNEAQ (reference sequence). V lost 0 bases, J lost 6 bases, and 14 bases lay in between. The CDR3, as DNA: TGTGCCAGCAGCTTAGCGCTGGCAGGGGTGGCTGAAGCTTTCTTT. This encodes CASSLALAGVAEAFF.

The V and J genes are TRBV19 and TRBJ1-1, with a weak D call TRBD1 (5 bases). In germline, CDR1 is LNHDA, CDR2 SQIVND (reference sequence). This CDR3 comprises 14 residues. Trimming stripped 5 bases from V and 1 base from J, with 11 bases between. This CDR3 reads CASSQGRRNTEAFF. DNA of the CDR3: TGTGCCAGTAGTCAGGGAAGGAGGAACACTGAAGCTTTCTTT.

The chain combines TRBV4-2 with TRBJ1-5, with 10 bases fitting TRBD1. The CDR3 consists of 18 residues. The V gene end was trimmed by 1 base and the J gene end by 1 base; junction bases not matched to a gene: 7. The V gene's germline CDR1 is LGHNA and CDR2 YNFKEQ. CDR3 nucleotide sequence: TGTGCCAGCAGCCAAGTCAGGGGACAGGGGAAAAGCAATCAGCCCCAGCATTTT. This encodes CASSQVRGQGKSNQPQHF.

This rearrangement joins TRBV4-3 to TRBJ1-1; D is perhaps TRBD1 (5 bases). The V and J ends lost 6 bases and 1 base respectively, with 9 bases between them. Germline loops: CDR1 LGHNA, CDR2 YSLEER. The CDR3 consists of 13 residues. This chain's CDR3 is CASSLDRNTEAFF. The CDR3 nucleotides read TGCGCCAGCAGTTTAGACAGGAACACTGAAGCTTTCTTT.

The gene calls are TRBV2 and TRBJ2-7, with 8 nucleotides matching TRBD1. With 1 base clipped from V and 6 bases from J, the junction kept 5 bases outside the gene matches. The CDR3 sequence is 14 residues long. Per the germline V gene, CDR1 is SNHLY and CDR2 is FYNNEI. The CDR3 is CASSEEAGGTEQYF. DNA for the CDR3: TGTGCCAGCAGTGAAGAGGCAGGGGGCACCGAGCAGTACTTC.

The chain couples TRBV5-4 to TRBJ1-1, with 7 bases aligning to TRBD1. Germline V gives CDR1 SGHNT, CDR2 YYREEE (reference sequence). V shed 4 bases and J 7 bases; nucleotides not matched to a gene: 13. The CDR3 consists of 15 residues. The CDR3 coding sequence is TGTGCCAGCAGCACCGGGACAGCTTCTTATATTGAAGCTTTCTTT. This encodes CASSTGTASYIEAFF.

The gene calls are TRBV7-9 and TRBJ2-5, with 12 bases identical to TRBD2. This CDR3 region has 17 residues. Germline V lookup: CDR1 SEHNR, CDR2 FQNEAQ (reference sequence). Trimming cost V 1 base and J 2 bases; bases outside gene matches: 5. The CDR3: CASSLGATSGGQETQYF. CDR3 in DNA: TGTGCCAGCAGCTTAGGGGCGACTAGCGGGGGACAAGAGACCCAGTACTTC.

DNA for the CDR3: TGTGCCAGCAGCAGAGAACAGGGTAGCTCCTACGAGCAGTACTTC. Translation: CASSREQGSSYEQYF. The chain combines TRBV7-2 with TRBJ2-7, with D possibly matching TRBD1 (6 bases). The CDR3 loop spans 15 amino acids. V shed 5 bases and J shed 0 bases, with 14 bases lying between them. Germline CDR1 reads SGHTA; CDR2 reads FQGNSA.

J is TRBJ2-3 and V is TRBV5-4; perhaps TRBD1 as D (5 bases). Germline loops: CDR1 SGHNT, CDR2 YYREEE (reference sequence). CDR3 length: 15 residues. With 4 bases removed from V and 2 bases from J, the gap between germline ends came to 14 bases. Here the CDR3 DNA reads TGTGCCAGCAGCATGACAGTGATCGACACAGATACGCAGTATTTT. Translating gives CASSMTVIDTDTQYF.